These 13 T cell receptor beta chains came from one sample sequenced in a study of control samples from healthy donors and cancer patients. Repertoires were generated with immunoSEQ multiplex PCR, while TCRdb's copy carries only in-frame clones and drops some. The sample lists hundreds of thousands of clones, 80% to 95% occurring once. The specimen sequenced was PBMCs. These receptors originate from a middle-aged man with head and neck cancer.

The gene calls are TRBV6-5 and TRBJ1-2, with TRBD1 as a possible D gene (6 bases). The germline CDR1 and CDR2 sequences are MNHEY and SVGAGI. Deletions cut 2 bases from V and 0 bases from J, with 10 bases between. This CDR3 comprises 15 residues. The CDR3 nucleotides are TGTGCCAGCAGTTACGGGGGCGGAGCTAACTATGGCTACACCTTC. This translates into CASSYGGGANYGYTF.

The CDR3: CASSIAGGNNEQFF. As DNA, the CDR3 is TGTGCCAGTAGTATCGCGGGTGGGAACAATGAGCAGTTCTTC. The chain combines TRBV19 with TRBJ2-1; possible D gene TRBD2, 5 bases. The CDR3 length is 14 residues. Trimming left V 3 bases short and J 5 bases short, with 11 bases between. Germline CDR1 and CDR2: LNHDA and SQIVND (reference sequence).

This clone was seen only a few times. CDR3 loop: CASSLEPAGGRNTIYF. The CDR3, as DNA: TGTGCCAGCAGCTTAGAACCGGCAGGGGGTAGAAACACCATATATTTT. The chain recombines TRBV11-2 with TRBJ1-3; TRBD1 agrees at 7 bases. CDR1 is SGHAT and CDR2 is FQNNGV in the germline V gene. The CDR3 has 16 amino acids. J was trimmed by 5 bases and V by 0 bases; bases with no gene match: 7.

CDR3 protein: CAWSRGPGYEQYF. Here the CDR3 DNA reads TGTGCCTGGTCTCGAGGGCCGGGGTACGAGCAGTACTTC. This chain uses TRBV30 with TRBJ2-7; tentative D call: TRBD2 (5 bases). The CDR3 contains 13 residues. Germline V lookup: CDR1 GTSNPN, CDR2 SVGIG (reference sequence). The germline V and J ends were trimmed by 5 bases and 4 bases, with 15 bases remaining between them.

The chain joins TRBV28 to TRBJ1-1; D unresolved. Trimming took 5 bases from V and 0 from J, leaving 19 bases between them. Germline values: CDR1 MDHEN, CDR2 SYDVKM. This CDR3 has 17 amino acids. CDR3 nucleotides: TGTGCCAGCAGTCTTTACGGCTTGTGGCAAATGAACACTGAAGCTTTCTTT. Protein product: CASSLYGLWQMNTEAFF.

The chain links TRBV4-1 to TRBJ1-5; 8 bases line up with TRBD1. The CDR3 length is 14 residues. Germline CDR1 and CDR2: MGHRA and YSYEKL. Trimming took 5 bases from V and 5 from J; bases not matched to a gene: 5. For the CDR3, the DNA is TGCGCCAGCAGCAAGTGGGGACAGGATCAGCCCCAGCATTTT. Translating it yields CASSKWGQDQPQHF.

The chain uses TRBV4-1 and TRBJ2-3; 11 nucleotides agree with TRBD2. The V and J ends lost 3 bases and 2 bases, in that order; junction bases with no gene match: 7. The germline gives CDR1 MGHRA, CDR2 YSYEKL. This CDR3 is 17 amino acids long. The CDR3 sequence is CASSHPGTSGYTDTQYF. For the CDR3, the DNA is TGCGCCAGCAGCCATCCGGGGACTAGCGGATACACAGATACGCAGTATTTT.

The V gene is TRBV19, the J gene TRBJ2-7; tentative D call: TRBD2 (5 bases). The CDR3 covers 14 residues. V lost 1 base and J 0 bases, leaving 7 bases between the germline ends. Germline V lookup: CDR1 LNHDA, CDR2 SQIVND (reference sequence). The CDR3 sequence: CASSIARGSYEQYF. The CDR3 bases are TGTGCCAGTAGTATAGCACGGGGCTCCTACGAGCAGTACTTC.

This clone was detected a few times. The gene calls are TRBV15 and TRBJ1-1, with 9 bases lining up with TRBD1. Per the germline V gene, CDR1 is LNHNV and CDR2 is YYDKDF (reference sequence). The CDR3 is 13 residues long. The junction had 9 bases not matched to a gene; V was cut back by 9 bases and J by 7 bases. The CDR3 loop is CATSRGDRDEAFF. The CDR3 DNA reads TGTGCCACGTCTCGGGGGGACAGGGATGAAGCTTTCTTT.

The chain is built from TRBV24-1 and TRBJ2-3; the match to TRBD1 covers 7 bases. CDR1 KGHDR and CDR2 SFDVKD come from the germline V gene. The J segment lost 7 bases and the V segment lost 4 bases, leaving 13 bases of the junction unmatched. This CDR3 comprises 16 residues. CDR3 sequence reads: CATSERDSPGWHTQYF. The DNA of the CDR3 is TGTGCCACCAGTGAACGGGACAGCCCTGGCTGGCATACGCAGTATTTT.

This chain connects TRBV6-6 to TRBJ2-5; 8 bases line up with TRBD2. Germline values: CDR1 MNHNY, CDR2 SVGAGI (reference sequence). The CDR3 is 17 amino acids. V lost 5 bases and J lost 2; bases outside the gene matches: 13. The CDR3 region has the DNA TGTGCCAGCAGTCTTCCCTTGGCGGGAGGAGGGCAAGAGACCCAGTACTTC. It specifies CASSLPLAGGGQETQYF.

The chain carries TRBV6-5 and TRBJ2-7, with 11 bases fitting TRBD2. CDR1 is MNHEY, CDR2 SVGAGI, per germline. Trimming took 8 bases from V and 5 from J; bases not matched to a gene: 5. The CDR3 is made up of 13 amino acids. The CDR3: CASQTSGNHEQYF. The CDR3 DNA follows: TGTGCCAGCCAGACTAGCGGGAACCACGAGCAGTACTTC.

The gene calls are TRBV27 and TRBJ2-1; TRBD2 matches at 14 bases. V was pared by 0 bases and J by 0 bases, with 1 base of the junction left unmatched. CDR3 length: 18 residues. Germline loops: CDR1 MNHEY, CDR2 SMNVEV (reference sequence). The CDR3 nucleotides are TGTGCCAGCAGTTTATCCGGGACTAGCGGGAGCTCCTACAATGAGCAGTTCTTC. Its translation is CASSLSGTSGSSYNEQFF.